This TCR beta chain appears in the sequencing data of a study of T cells in Graves' hyperthyroidism and ophthalmopathy. Ten or more counts support this clonotype. CDR3 length equals 15 residues. The V and J ends lost 3 bases and 6 bases, in that order; junction bases with no gene match: 8. Diagnostic decisions used clinical symptoms, serum thyroxine and TRAb, thyroid ultrasound and orbital computed tomography. Source material for PBMCs was around 10 ml fresh peripheral blood. Amplification targeted TCR beta CDR3 regions from RNA transcripts. A set of HTBI primers served as the primers for a first-round RT-PCR of the TCR CDR3. TCRdb used MiXCR to reprocess the multiplex PCR reads, holding one entry per CDR3 protein. Counted here are around 610,000 distinct CDR3 sequences, roughly 14% occurring once; the ten biggest clones make up 3.5% to 4.5%.

Sequencing input: blood. V and J are TRBV12-3 or TRBV12-4 and TRBJ1-5; 7 bases agree with TRBD1. The source is a woman aged 40 to 50 with Graves' ophthalmopathy. CDR3 loop: CASSFGDRAAQPQHF. DNA for the CDR3: TGTGCCAGCAGTTTCGGAGACAGGGCGGCTCAGCCCCAGCATTTT.